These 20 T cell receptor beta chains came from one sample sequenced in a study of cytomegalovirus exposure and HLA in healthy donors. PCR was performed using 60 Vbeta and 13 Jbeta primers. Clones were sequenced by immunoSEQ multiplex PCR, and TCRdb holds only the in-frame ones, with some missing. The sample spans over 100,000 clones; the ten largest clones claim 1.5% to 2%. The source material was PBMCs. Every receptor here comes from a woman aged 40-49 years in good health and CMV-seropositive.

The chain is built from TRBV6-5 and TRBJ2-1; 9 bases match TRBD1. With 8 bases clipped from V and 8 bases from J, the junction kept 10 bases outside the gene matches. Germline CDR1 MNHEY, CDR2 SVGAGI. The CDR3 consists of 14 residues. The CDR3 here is CASARTGVGYEQFF. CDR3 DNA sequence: TGTGCCAGCGCCCGGACAGGGGTCGGGTATGAGCAGTTCTTC.

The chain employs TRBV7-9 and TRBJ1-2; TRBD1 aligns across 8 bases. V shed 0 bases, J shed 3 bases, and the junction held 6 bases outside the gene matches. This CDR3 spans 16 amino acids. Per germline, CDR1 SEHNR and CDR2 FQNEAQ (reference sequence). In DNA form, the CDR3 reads TGTGCCAGCAGCTTAGCGGGCAGGGGGCGATACTATGGCTACACCTTC. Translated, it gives CASSLAGRGRYYGYTF.

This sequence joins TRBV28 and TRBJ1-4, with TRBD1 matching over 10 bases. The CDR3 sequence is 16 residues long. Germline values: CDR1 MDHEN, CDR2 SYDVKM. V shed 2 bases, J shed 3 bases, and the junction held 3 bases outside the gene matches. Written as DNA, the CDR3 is TGTGCCAGCAGTTTAGGGACAGGGGCCCCTAATGAAAAACTGTTTTTT. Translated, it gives CASSLGTGAPNEKLFF.

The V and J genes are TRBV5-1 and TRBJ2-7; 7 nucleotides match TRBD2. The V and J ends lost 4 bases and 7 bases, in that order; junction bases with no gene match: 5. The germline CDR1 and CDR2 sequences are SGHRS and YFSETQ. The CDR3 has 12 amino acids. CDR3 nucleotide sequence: TGCGCCAGCAGCCCCTGGGGGGGGGAGCAGTACTTC. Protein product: CASSPWGGEQYF.

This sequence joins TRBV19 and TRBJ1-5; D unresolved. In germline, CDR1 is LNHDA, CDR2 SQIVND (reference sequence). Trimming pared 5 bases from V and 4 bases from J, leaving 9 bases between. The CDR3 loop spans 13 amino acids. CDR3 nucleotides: TGTGCCAGTAGTCCTCCCGGGAATCAGCCCCAGCATTTT. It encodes CASSPPGNQPQHF.

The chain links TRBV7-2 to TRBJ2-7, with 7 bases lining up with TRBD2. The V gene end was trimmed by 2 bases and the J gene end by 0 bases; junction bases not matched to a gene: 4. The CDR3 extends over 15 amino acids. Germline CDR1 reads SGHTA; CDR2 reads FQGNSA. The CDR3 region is CASSLRGSGSYEQYF. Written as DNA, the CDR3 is TGTGCCAGCAGCTTACGCGGGAGCGGCTCCTACGAGCAGTACTTC.

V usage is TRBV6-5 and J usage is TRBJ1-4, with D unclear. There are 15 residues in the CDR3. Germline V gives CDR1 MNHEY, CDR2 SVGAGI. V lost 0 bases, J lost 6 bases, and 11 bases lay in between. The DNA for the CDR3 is TGTGCCAGCAGTTACTCGTTACACCGGGATGAAAAACTGTTTTTT. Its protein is CASSYSLHRDEKLFF.

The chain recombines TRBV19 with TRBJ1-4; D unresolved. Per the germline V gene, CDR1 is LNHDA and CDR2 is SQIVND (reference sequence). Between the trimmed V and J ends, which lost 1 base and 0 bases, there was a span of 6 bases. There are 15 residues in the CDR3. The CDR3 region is CASSIGVATNEKLFF. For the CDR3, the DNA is TGTGCCAGTAGTATAGGAGTCGCAACTAATGAAAAACTGTTTTTT.

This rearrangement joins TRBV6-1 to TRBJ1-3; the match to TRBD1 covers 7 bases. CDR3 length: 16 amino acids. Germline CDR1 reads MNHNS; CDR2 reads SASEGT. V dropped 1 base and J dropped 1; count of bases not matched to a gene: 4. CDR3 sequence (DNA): TGTGCCAGCAGTGAAGTAGGACAGGCATCTGGAAACACCATATATTTT. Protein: CASSEVGQASGNTIYF.

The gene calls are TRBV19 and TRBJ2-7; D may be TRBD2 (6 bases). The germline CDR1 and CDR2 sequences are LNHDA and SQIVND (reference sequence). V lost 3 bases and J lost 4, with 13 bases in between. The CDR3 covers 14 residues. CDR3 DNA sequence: TGTGCCAGTAGTATCTCCGGGAGCGGGTACGAGCAGTACTTC. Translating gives CASSISGSGYEQYF.

CDR3 residues: CASSWTGEGYEQYF. CDR3 coding DNA: TGTGCCAGCAGCTGGACAGGGGAAGGGTACGAGCAGTACTTC. This sequence joins TRBV7-2 and TRBJ2-7; 9 bases are shared with TRBD1. Losses at the gene ends were 4 bases for V and 4 bases for J; bases not matched to a gene: 5. The CDR3 length is 14 residues. From germline, CDR1 is SGHTA and CDR2 FQGNSA.

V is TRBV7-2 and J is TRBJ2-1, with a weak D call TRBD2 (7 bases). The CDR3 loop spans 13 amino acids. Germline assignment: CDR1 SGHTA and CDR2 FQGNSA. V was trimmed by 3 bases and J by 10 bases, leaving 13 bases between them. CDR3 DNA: TGTGCCAGCAGCTTTACGCGGGGGCGAGAGCAGTTCTTC. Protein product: CASSFTRGREQFF.

The CDR3 sequence: CASNAPDDRDGRQFF. For the CDR3, the DNA is TGTGCCAGCAACGCCCCAGACGACAGGGATGGGCGGCAGTTCTTC. The chain employs TRBV6-6 and TRBJ2-1; 7 bases agree with TRBD1. Germline loops: CDR1 MNHNY, CDR2 SVGAGI (reference sequence). The CDR3 contains 15 residues. V shed 7 bases and J 12 bases; nucleotides not matched to a gene: 18.

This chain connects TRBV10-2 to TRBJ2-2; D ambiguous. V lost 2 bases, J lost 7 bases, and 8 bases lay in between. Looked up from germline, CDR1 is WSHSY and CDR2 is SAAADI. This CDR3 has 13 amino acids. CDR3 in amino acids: CASSEVQFGELFF. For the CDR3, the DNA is TGCGCCAGCAGTGAGGTACAGTTCGGGGAGCTGTTTTTT.

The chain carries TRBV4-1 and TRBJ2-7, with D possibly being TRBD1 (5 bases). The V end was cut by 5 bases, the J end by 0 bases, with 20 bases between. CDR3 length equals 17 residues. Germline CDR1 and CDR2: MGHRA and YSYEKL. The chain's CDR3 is CASSSKEWVDSSYEQYF. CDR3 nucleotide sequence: TGCGCCAGCAGCTCGAAGGAGTGGGTCGACAGCTCCTACGAGCAGTACTTC.

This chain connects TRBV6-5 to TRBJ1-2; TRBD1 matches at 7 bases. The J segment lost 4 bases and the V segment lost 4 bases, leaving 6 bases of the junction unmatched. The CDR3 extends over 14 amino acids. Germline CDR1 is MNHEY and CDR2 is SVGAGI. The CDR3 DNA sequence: TGTGCCAGCAGTTCCCGACAGGGTTTCTATGGCTACACCTTC. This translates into CASSSRQGFYGYTF.

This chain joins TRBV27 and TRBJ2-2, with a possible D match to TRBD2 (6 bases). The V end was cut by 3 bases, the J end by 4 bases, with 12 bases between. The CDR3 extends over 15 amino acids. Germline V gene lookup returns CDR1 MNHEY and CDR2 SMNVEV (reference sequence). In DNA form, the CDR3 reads TGTGCCAGCAGTTTTCGGGGAGGCGGCACCGGGGAGCTGTTTTTT. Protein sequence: CASSFRGGGTGELFF.

CDR3 bases: TGTGCCACCAGCAGAGATCTACCCAAGCGGGAGGGCCACGAGCAGTACTTC. Its translation is CATSRDLPKREGHEQYF. The rearrangement links TRBV15 to TRBJ2-7; the match to TRBD2 covers 10 bases. CDR1 is LNHNV, CDR2 YYDKDF, per germline (reference sequence). This CDR3 region has 17 residues. V lost 0 bases, J lost 5 bases, and 10 bases stayed unmatched. The whole variable domain, remainder taken from reference TRBV15 and TRBJ2-7, is DAMVIQNPRYQVTQFGKPVTLSCSQTLNHNVMYWYQQKSSQAPKLLFHYYDKDFNNEADTPDNFQSRRPNTSFCFLDIRSPGLGDTAMYLCATSRDLPKREGHEQYFGPGTRLTVT.

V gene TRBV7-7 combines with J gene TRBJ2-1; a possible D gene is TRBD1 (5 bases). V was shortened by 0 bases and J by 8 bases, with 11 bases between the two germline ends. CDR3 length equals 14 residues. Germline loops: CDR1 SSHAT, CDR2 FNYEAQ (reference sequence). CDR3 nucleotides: TGTGCCAGCAGCTTAGCCGGTCAGGGCGATGAGCAGTTCTTC. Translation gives CASSLAGQGDEQFF.

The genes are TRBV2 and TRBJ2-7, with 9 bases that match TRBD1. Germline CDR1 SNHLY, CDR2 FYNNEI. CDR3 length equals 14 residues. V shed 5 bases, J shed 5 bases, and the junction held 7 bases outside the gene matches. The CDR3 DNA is TGTGCCAGCAGTATTGGACAGGGGAACGACGAGCAGTACTTC. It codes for CASSIGQGNDEQYF. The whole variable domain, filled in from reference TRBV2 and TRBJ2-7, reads EPEVTQTPSHQVTQMGQEVILRCVPISNHLYFYWYRQILGQKVEFLVSFYNNEISEKSEIFDDQFSVERPDGSNFTLKIRSTKLEDSAMYFCASSIGQGNDEQYFGPGTRLTVT.